This T cell receptor (beta chain) derives from a study of human T cells and chemical hapten exposure. Study as a whole: Alopecia areata, totalis or universalis affected patients, mainly female.

Time point in this sample: pre-sensitization, week 0. Described treatment: therapeutic diphenylcyclopropenone sensitization with weekly scalp DPC. Original data processing: Sampled TCR counts reached a median of approximately 100,000 per sample, with values ranging from 23,224 to 690,600. TCRdb independently ran MiXCR on the RACE reads; one entry per CDR3 protein. TCRdb's processing, not the authors', yielded these V and J calls. Here the sample spans under 95,000 distinct CDR3 sequences, around 8.8% being singletons. This clonotype was counted ten times or more. The specimen was whole blood, collected in connection with sensitization to the hapten diphenylcyclopropenone (DPC). The receptor's source is a man aged 40-49 years with alopecia areata. Some clones in this sample may be carry-over from other donors' samples.

CDR3: CASSLLLQETQYF. As DNA, the CDR3 is TGTGCCAGCAGCTTACTGCTTCAAGAGACCCAGTACTTC. The genes are TRBV7-3 and TRBJ2-5; no clear D. The CDR3 totals 13 residues. Per the germline V gene, CDR1 is SGHTA and CDR2 is FQGTGA. Trimming stripped 2 bases from V and 2 bases from J, with 6 bases between.